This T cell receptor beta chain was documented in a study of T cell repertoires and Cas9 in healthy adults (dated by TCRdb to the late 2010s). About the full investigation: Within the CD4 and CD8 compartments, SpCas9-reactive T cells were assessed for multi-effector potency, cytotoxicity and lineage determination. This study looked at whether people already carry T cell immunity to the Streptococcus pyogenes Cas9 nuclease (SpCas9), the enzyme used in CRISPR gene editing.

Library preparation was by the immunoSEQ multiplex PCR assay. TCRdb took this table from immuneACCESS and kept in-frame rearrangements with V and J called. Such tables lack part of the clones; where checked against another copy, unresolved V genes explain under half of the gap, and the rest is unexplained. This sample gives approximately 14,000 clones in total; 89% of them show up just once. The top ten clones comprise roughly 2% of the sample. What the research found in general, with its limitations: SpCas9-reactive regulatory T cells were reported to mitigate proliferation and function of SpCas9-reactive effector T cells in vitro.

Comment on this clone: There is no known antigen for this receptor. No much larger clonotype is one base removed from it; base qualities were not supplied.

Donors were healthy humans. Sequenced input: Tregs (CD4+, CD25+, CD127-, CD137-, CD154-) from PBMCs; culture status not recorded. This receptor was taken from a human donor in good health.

Here is the DNA: TGTGCCTGGAGTCTCCACCGAGAAGGTCAGCCCCAGCATTTT. Translation gives CAWSLHREGQPQHF. The sequence links TRBV30 to TRBJ1-5, with the D gene too uncertain to name. The cysteine opens and the phenylalanine closes a CDR3 of 14 amino acids. This entry keeps only the CDR3 DNA: 42 bases, framed from base 1. CDR1 GTSNPN and CDR2 SVGIG are derived from the germline V gene (reference sequence). V is shortened by 2 bases, J by 6 bases, and the region joining them spans 14 bases. With the rest looked up from the reference TRBV30 and TRBJ1-5 genes rather than sequenced, the full variable domain is SQTIHQWPATLVQPVGSPLSLECTVEGTSNPNLYWYRQAAGRGLQLLFYSVGIGQISSEVPQNLSASRPQDRQFILSSKKLLLSDSGFYLCAWSLHREGQPQHFGDGTRLSIL.